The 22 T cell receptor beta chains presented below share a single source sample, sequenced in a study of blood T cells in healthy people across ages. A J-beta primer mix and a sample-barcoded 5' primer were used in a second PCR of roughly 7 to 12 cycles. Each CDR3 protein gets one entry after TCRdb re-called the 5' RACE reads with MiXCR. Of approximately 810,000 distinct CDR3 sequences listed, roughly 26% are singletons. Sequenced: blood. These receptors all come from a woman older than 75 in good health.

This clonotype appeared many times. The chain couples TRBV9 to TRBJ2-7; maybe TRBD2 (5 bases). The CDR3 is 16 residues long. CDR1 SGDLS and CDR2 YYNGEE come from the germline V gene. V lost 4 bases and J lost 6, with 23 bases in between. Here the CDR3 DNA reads TGTGCCAGCAGCTCCACCTCTCTAGCATCCCCTCGCGAGCAGTACTTC. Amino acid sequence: CASSSTSLASPREQYF.

The CDR3 DNA reads TGTGCCAGCAGCCAATCCTCTGGCAGGGGGAACTATGGCTACACCTTC. Protein sequence: CASSQSSGRGNYGYTF. The rearrangement uses TRBV3-1 and TRBJ1-2; 7 bases are shared with TRBD1. J was trimmed by 2 bases and V by 2 bases; bases with no gene match: 8. Germline V gene sequence: CDR1 LGHDT, CDR2 YNNKEL (reference sequence). The CDR3 has 16 residues.

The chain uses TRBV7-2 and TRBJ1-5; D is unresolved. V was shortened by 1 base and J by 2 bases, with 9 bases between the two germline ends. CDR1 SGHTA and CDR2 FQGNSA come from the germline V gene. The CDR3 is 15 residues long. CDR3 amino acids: CASSLEGRCNQPQHF. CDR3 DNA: TGTGCCAGCAGCTTAGAGGGCCGGTGCAATCAGCCCCAGCATTTT.

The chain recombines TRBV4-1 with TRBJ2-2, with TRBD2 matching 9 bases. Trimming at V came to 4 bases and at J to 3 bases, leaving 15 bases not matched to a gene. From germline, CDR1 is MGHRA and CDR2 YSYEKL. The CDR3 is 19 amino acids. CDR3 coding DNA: TGCGCCAGCAGCCCCTCGTTGTTAGCGGGGGCCAGGGACACCGGGGAGCTGTTTTTT. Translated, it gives CASSPSLLAGARDTGELFF.

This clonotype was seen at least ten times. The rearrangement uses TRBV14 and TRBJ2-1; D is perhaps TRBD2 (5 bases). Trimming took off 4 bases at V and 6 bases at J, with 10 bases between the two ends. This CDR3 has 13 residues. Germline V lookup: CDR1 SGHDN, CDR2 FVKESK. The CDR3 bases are TGTGCCAGCAGCCGACCGGGAACCAATGAGCAGTTCTTC. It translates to CASSRPGTNEQFF.

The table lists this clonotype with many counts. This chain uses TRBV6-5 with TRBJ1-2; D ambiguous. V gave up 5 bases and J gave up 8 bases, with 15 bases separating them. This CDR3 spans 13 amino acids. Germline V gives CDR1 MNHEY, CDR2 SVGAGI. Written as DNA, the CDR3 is TGTGCCAGCAGTCCTATTGTCGCGGACGGCTACACCTTC. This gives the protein CASSPIVADGYTF.

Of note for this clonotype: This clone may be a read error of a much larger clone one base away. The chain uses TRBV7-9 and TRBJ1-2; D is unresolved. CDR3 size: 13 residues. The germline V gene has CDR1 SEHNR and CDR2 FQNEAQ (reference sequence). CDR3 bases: TGTGCCGGCAGCTTAGATATGACCTATGGCTACACCTTC. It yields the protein CAGSLDMTYGYTF. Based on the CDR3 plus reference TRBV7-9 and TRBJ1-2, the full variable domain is DTGVSQNPRHKITKRGQNVTFRCDPISEHNRLYWYRQTLGQGPEFLTYFQNEAQLEKSRLLSDRFSAERPKGSFSTLEIQRTEQGDSAMYLCAGSLDMTYGYTFGSGTRLTVV.

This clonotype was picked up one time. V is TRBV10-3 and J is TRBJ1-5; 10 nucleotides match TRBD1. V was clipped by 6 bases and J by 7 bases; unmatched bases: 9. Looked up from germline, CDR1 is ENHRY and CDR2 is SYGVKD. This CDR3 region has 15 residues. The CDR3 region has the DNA TGTGCCATCAGGGCTGAAGGGACAGGGGAACAGCCCCAGCATTTT. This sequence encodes CAIRAEGTGEQPQHF.

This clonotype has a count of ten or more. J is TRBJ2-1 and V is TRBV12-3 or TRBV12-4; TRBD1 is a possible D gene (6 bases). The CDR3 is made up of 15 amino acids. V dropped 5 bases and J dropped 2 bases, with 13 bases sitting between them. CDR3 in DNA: TGTGCCAGCAGTCGCACAGGGTCCCCCTACAATGAGCAGTTCTTC. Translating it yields CASSRTGSPYNEQFF.

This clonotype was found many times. The CDR3 nucleotides are TGCGCCAGCAGCCACGGACTAGCGGGTTCTTACAATGAGCAGTTCTTC. It translates to CASSHGLAGSYNEQFF. The chain links TRBV5-1 to TRBJ2-1; 11 bases map to TRBD2. The junction had 7 bases not matched to a gene; V was cut back by 4 bases and J by 4 bases. CDR1 is SGHRS, CDR2 YFSETQ, per germline. The CDR3 is made up of 16 amino acids.

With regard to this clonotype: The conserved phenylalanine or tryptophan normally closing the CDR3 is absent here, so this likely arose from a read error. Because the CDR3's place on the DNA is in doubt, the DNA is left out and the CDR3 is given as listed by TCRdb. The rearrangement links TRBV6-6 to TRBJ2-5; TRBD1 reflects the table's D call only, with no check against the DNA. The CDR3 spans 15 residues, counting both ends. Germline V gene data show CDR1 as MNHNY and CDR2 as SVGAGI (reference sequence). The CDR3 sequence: CASRARDRETETLYC.

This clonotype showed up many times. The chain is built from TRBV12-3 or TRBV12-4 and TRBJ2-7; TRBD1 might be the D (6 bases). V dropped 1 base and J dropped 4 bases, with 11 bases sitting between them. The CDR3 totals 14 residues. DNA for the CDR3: TGTGCCAGCAGTTTAGAGGTGGGGGCGTACGAGCAGTACTTC. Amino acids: CASSLEVGAYEQYF.

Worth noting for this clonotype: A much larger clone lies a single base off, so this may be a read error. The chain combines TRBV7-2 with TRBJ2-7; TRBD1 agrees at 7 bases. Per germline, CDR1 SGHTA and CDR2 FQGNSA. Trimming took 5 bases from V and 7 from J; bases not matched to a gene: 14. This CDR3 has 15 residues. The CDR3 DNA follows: TGTGCCAGCAGCGCACAGGGGTCTTACGGCAATGAGCAGTACTTC. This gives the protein CASSAQGSYGNEQYF.

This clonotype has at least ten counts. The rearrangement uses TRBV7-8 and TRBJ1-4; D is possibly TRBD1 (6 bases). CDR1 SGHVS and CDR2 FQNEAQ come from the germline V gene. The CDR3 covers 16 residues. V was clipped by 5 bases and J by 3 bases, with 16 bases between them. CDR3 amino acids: CASSRLYREANEKLFF. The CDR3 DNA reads TGTGCCAGCAGCCGCCTATACAGGGAGGCTAATGAAAAACTGTTTTTT.

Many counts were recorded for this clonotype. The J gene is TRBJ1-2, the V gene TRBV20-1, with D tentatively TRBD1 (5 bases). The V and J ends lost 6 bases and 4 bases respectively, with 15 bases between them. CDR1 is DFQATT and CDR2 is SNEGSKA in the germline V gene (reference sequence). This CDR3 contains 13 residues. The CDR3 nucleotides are TGCAGTGCCTCCGGGGACGGTGCCTATGGCTACACCTTC. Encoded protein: CSASGDGAYGYTF.

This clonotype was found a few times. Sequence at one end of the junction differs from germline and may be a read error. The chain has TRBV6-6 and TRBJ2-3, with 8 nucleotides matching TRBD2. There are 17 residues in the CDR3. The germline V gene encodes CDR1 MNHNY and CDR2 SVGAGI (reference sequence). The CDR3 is CASSYSARGGPTDAQYF. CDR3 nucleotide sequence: TGTGCCAGCAGTTACTCCGCGCGCGGGGGGCCCACAGATGCGCAGTATTTT.

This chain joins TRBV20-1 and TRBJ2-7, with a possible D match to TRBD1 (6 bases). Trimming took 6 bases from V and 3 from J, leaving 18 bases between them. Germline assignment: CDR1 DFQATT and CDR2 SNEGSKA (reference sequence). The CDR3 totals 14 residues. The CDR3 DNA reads TGCAGTGCCGACGGACGGGGACAAGGCTACGAGCAGTACTTC. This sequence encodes CSADGRGQGYEQYF.

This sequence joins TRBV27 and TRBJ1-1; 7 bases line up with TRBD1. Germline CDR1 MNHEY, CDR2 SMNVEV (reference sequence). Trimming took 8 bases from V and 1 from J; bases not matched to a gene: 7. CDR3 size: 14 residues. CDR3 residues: CASARGDGNTEAFF. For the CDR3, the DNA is TGTGCCAGCGCCAGGGGGGATGGGAACACTGAAGCTTTCTTT.

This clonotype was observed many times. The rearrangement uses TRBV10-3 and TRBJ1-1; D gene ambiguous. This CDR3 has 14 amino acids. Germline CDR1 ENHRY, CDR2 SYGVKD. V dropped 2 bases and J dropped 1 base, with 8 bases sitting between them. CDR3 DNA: TGTGCCATCAGTGAGGGACGGAGGAACACTGAAGCTTTCTTT. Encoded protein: CAISEGRRNTEAFF.

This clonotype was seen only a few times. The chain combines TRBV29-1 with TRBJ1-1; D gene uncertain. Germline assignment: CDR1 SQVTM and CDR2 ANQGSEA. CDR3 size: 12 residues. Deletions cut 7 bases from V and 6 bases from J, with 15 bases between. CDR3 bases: TGCAGCGGAAGCGAAGCGGGGTCTGAAGCTTTCTTT. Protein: CSGSEAGSEAFF.

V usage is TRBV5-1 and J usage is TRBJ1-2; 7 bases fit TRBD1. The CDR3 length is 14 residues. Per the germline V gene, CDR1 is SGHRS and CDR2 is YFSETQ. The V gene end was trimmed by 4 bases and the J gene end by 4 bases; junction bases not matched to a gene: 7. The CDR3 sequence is CASSPGQSIYGYTF. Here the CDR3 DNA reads TGCGCCAGCAGCCCGGGACAGAGCATCTATGGCTACACCTTC.

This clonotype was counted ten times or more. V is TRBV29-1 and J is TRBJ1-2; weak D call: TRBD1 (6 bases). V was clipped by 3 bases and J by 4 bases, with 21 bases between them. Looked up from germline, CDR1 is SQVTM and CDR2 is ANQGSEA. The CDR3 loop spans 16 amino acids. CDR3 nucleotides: TGCAGCGTTGACCACCGGAGGGGGGGCTTTAGCTATGGCTACACCTTC. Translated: CSVDHRRGGFSYGYTF.